The present T cell receptor beta chain was sequenced within a study of neoadjuvant anti-PD-1 for oral cavity cancer. Study in general: Patients without progression got a fourth dose around day 43. Findings and limits, study-wide: Non-responders to neoadjuvant nivolumab had significantly more clonal PBMC T cells than responders. Only a few patients per response group were TCR-analyzed; validation needed.

Time point meaning: after neoadjuvant nivolumab, at surgical resection. No culture or expansion preceded analysis of these blood cells. Only one count was recorded for this clone. Antigen: not known. The CDR3 runs 15 residues. Germline V lookup: CDR1 LNHDA, CDR2 SQIVND (reference sequence). The V gene lost 0 bases and the J gene lost 0 bases, with 9 bases spanning the gap. Repertoires were generated with immunoSEQ multiplex PCR, while TCRdb's copy carries only in-frame clones and drops some. The sample records 65,000 to 70,000 clones, approximately 87% being singletons. The chain employs TRBV19 and TRBJ2-7; D unresolved. The receptor's source is a person aged 35-80 years with oral cavity squamous cell carcinoma. The sample consisted of PBMCs, taken after nivolumab (anti-PD-1) treatment. Written as DNA, the CDR3 is TGTGCCAGTAGTATAGATCTGTACAACTCCTACGAGCAGTACTTC. Its translation is CASSIDLYNSYEQYF.